This T cell receptor (beta chain) was sequenced in a study of blood T cells in healthy people across ages (dated by TCRdb to the mid-2010s). For context, the study as a whole: In model experiments, template switching captured roughly one uniquely barcoded TCR beta cDNA molecule for every two T cells. The study measured age-related changes in TCR beta repertoire diversity using deep sequencing normalized with unique cDNA molecular identifiers. Donors were grouped into four age groups: young (average 16 years), middle-aged (approximately 41), aged (62) and long-lived (approximately 82). To avoid experimental bias, donors of different ages were distributed randomly across sequencing lanes. The study analyzed two additional independent replicas of 1 million unique cDNA reads from the same blood draw for two donors, one aged 18 to 29 and one aged 80 or older.

Library method: 5' RACE. Sequencer: Illumina HiSeq 2500. A second roughly 6 to 12 cycle PCR used a sample-barcoded 5' primer and a J-beta primer mix. A unique molecular identifier was introduced onto each TCR beta cDNA molecule by a template-switch 5' adaptor carrying 12 random nucleotides. At least 3 million CDR3-containing paired-end reads were obtained from each sample. First-strand cDNA was synthesized from all RNA with the Mint cDNA synthesis kit, primed by a TRBC-specific oligonucleotide. Following uracil-DNA glycosylase treatment, a first 18-cycle PCR with universal primers M1SS and BC2_uni_R was performed on all cDNA. As for how the authors treated the data: Normalization of each sample was performed by random selection of 1 million high-quality reads, each carrying a distinct molecular identifier. Reads sharing molecular identifiers were discarded rather than binned into consensus sequences. MiTCR, set to a Q25 quality threshold and the strictest error-elimination algorithm, was used for CDR3 identification, clonotype clustering and error correction. A nonparametric unseen species model with Euler transformation was used to estimate a lower bound on total TCR beta diversity. TCRdb reprocessed the public reads (quality trimming at Q25 with fastp, clone calling with MiXCR) and kept in-frame beta chains. Every CDR3 protein is listed once, alongside the most common genes and DNA of its rows. These V and J calls originate from TCRdb's pipeline instead of the authors' own analysis. The sample profile shows 790,000 or so distinct CDR3 sequences; roughly 56% of them were found once. The biggest ten clones account for about a quarter of the sample.

With regard to this clonotype: This clone's antigen is unknown. No base-level quality is on record; no much larger clone is a single base apart.

The donors were 40 or so Caucasian individuals from Russia, aged roughly 6 to 90 years, who were systemically healthy. Each donor gave about 9.8 milliliters of peripheral blood, drawn into EDTA-treated Vacutainer tubes. PBMCs were isolated by Ficoll-Paque density-gradient centrifugation, with at least 6 million obtained per sample. Total RNA was extracted from PBMCs with Trizol reagent, with at least 6 micrograms obtained per sample. For every donor, an aliquot of PBMCs went through flow cytometry to measure the percentages of naive CD45RAhigh/CD27high T cells. Points the paper makes about the study in general: As age increased, observed TCR beta diversity per million T cells dropped in a roughly linear way, and a significant reduction was already evident by age approximately 40. Conclusive comparison of naive and antigen-experienced compartments was prevented by the profiling of bulk unsorted PBMCs. Because donor CMV infection status was unknown, age-related changes in expanded clonotypes were potentially confounded. Compared with the aged group, more naive CD4+ T cells, fewer expanded clones and increased TCR diversity were shown by the long-lived group, suggesting age selection. Estimates of total diversity from one million sequenced T cells were regarded as lower bounds and underestimates. Observed TCR beta diversity correlated strongly with the percentage of naive T cells measured by flow cytometry.

What was sequenced was blood. This receptor was taken from a man aged 35-49 years in good health.

Here is the DNA: TGCAGCGTTGATTTCGTGGGCTACTATGGCTACACCTTC. It encodes CSVDFVGYYGYTF. The rearrangement combines TRBV29-1 with TRBJ1-2, with the identity of the D gene unclear. CDR3 length: 13 amino acids, cysteine to phenylalanine. CDR3 DNA is the only sequence kept; it has 39 bases, read in frame from the first base. From a lookup of the germline V gene, CDR1 and CDR2 are SQVTM and ANQGSEA. Cut back by 3 bases and 3 bases, the V and J ends lie 11 bases apart.